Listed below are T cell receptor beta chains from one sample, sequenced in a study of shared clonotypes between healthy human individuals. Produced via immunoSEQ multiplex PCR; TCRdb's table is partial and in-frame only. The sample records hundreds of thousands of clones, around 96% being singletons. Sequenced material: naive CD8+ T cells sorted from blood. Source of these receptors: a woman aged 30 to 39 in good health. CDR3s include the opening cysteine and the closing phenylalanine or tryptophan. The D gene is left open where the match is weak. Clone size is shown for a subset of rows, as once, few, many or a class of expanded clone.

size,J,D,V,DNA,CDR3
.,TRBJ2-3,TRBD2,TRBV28,TGTGCCAGCAGTTCCCGGGTCGGGGGGAGCACAGATACGCAGTATTTT,CASSSRVGGSTDTQYF
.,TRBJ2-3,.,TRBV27,TGTGCCAGCAGTGGGGGGGCTAGCACAGATACGCAGTATTTT,CASSGGASTDTQYF
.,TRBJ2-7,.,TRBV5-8,TGTGCCAGCAGCCCTGGGGGGGCATACGAGCAGTACTTC,CASSPGGAYEQYF
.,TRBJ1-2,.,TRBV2,TGTGCCAGCAGTCAGGGTGGTGGCTACACCTTC,CASSQGGGYTF
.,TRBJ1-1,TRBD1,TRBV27,TGTGCCAGCAGTTTATCGAGGACAGGGGAAGCTTTCTTT,CASSLSRTGEAFF
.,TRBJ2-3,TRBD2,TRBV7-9,TGTGCCAGCAGCTCGACTAGCGGGAGTTTCACAGATACGCAGTATTTT,CASSSTSGSFTDTQYF
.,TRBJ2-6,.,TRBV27,TGTGCCAGCAGGTGGGGGGTGACTGGGGCCAACGTCCTGACTTTC,CASRWGVTGANVLTF
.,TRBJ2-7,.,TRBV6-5,TGTGCCAGCAGGCCGGGAAACACTGGCTACGAGCAGTACTTC,CASRPGNTGYEQYF
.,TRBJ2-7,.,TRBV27,TGTGCCAGCGCGGAGAGGGGTGCCTACGAGCAGTACTTC,CASAERGAYEQYF
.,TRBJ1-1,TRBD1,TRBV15,TGTGCCACCAGCAGAGTGACGGGGACAGTCATAAACACTGAAGCTTTCTTT,CATSRVTGTVINTEAFF
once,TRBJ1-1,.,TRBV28,TGTGCCAGCAGTCCCGTCAGGGGTGAACTCACTGAAGCTTTCTTT,CASSPVRGELTEAFF
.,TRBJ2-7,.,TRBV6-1,TGTGCCAGCAGTGAATTCAGGGGAAAGGGCTACGAGCAGTACTTC,CASSEFRGKGYEQYF
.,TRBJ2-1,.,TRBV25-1,TGTGCCAGCAGTGAAACGGGAGTCTACAATGAGCAGTTCTTC,CASSETGVYNEQFF
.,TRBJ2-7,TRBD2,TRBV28,TGTGCCAGCACTCCGGGACTAGGCACATACGAGCAGTACTTC,CASTPGLGTYEQYF
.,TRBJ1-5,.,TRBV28,TGTGCCAGCAGTTCTGGGACGGATAGCAATCAGCCCCAGCATTTT,CASSSGTDSNQPQHF
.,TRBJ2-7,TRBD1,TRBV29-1,TGCAGCGTTGTAACAGGGGGATACGAGCAGTACTTC,CSVVTGGYEQYF
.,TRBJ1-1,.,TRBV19,TGTGCCAGTAGTTTACCTCGGGCAGGAGGTGAACCTGAAGCTTTCTTT,CASSLPRAGGEPEAFF
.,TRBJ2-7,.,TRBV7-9,TGTGCCAGCAGCTTAGGGCAGGGAAACTCCTACGAGCAGTACTTC,CASSLGQGNSYEQYF
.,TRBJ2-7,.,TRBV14,TGTGCCAGCAGCCGCGACCCCCGGTTGTACTTC,CASSRDPRLYF
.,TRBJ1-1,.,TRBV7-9,TGTGCCAGCAGCTGGGGCTATACTGAAGCTTTCTTT,CASSWGYTEAFF
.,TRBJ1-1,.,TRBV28,TGTGCCAGCAGCTCCCTTCAGGAGGTTCACGACACTGAAGCTTTCTTT,CASSSLQEVHDTEAFF
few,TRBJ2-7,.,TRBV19,TGTGCCAGTAGTATAGCGGCAGCCTACGAGCAGTACTTC,CASSIAAAYEQYF
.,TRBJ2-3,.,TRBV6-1,TGTGCCAGCAGTGAGATTACTCTCGGTACAGATACGCAGTATTTT,CASSEITLGTDTQYF
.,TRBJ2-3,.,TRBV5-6,TGTGCCAGCAGCTACGGCTATACGCAGTATTTT,CASSYGYTQYF
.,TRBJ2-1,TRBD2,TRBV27,TGTGCCAGCACCCCGGGACTAGCGGCCTCCTACAATGAGCAGTTCTTC,CASTPGLAASYNEQFF
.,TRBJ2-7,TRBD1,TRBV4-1,TGCGCCAGCAGCCAAGGACAGGGGAGCTCCTACGAGCAGTACTTC,CASSQGQGSSYEQYF
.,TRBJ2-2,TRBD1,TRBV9,TGTGCCAGCAGCCCCCGGGACAGAAGCACCGGGGAGCTGTTTTTT,CASSPRDRSTGELFF
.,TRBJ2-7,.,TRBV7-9,TGTGCCAGCAGTGGGGCGTGGCGGGACTACGAGCAGTACTTC,CASSGAWRDYEQYF
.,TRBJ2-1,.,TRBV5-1,TGCGCCAGCAGCTTGGGAGGGAGTACCTACAATGAGCAGTTCTTC,CASSLGGSTYNEQFF
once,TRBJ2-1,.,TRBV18,TGTGCCAGCTCACGCGAGGACCAAAGCTCCTACAATGAGCAGTTCTTC,CASSREDQSSYNEQFF
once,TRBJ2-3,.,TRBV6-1,TGTGCCAGCAGTGAATACTGGTCGGGGGAGGGGGGCACAGATACGCAGTATTTT,CASSEYWSGEGGTDTQYF
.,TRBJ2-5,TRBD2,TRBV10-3,TGTGCCATCAGCGCCGGACTAGCGGGAGGTCTTGAGACCCAGTACTTC,CAISAGLAGGLETQYF
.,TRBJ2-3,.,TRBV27,TGTGCCAGCAGTTTATCGATGGGGGATAGCGGCCTAACAGATACGCAGTATTTT,CASSLSMGDSGLTDTQYF
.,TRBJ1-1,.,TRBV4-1,TGCGCCAGCAGCCAAGGGGCTGGCAGTTTGAACACTGAAGCTTTCTTT,CASSQGAGSLNTEAFF
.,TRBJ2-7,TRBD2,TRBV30,TGTGCCTGGAGTGGGGGCCTAGCGGGATCCTACGAGCAGTACTTC,CAWSGGLAGSYEQYF
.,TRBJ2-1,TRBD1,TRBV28,TGTGCCAGCAGTTCCTCCGGGACAGGGAGGGATGAGCAGTTCTTC,CASSSSGTGRDEQFF
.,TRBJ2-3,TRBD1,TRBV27,TGTGCCAGCAGTCTAGGACAGGGGAATACGCAGTATTTT,CASSLGQGNTQYF
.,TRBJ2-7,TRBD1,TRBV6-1,TGTGCCAGCAGGACAGGGGTCGAGCAGTACTTC,CASRTGVEQYF
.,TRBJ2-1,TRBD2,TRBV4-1,TGCGCCAGCAGCCACCTCCGCGGGGGCAATGAGCAGTTCTTC,CASSHLRGGNEQFF
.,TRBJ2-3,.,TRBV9,TGTGCCAGCAGCGTAGAGGGCTGGACAGATACGCAGTATTTT,CASSVEGWTDTQYF
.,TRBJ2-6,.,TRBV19,TGTGCCAGTAGTATTCCCTTGAGTTTAGGGGCCAACGTCCTGACTTTC,CASSIPLSLGANVLTF
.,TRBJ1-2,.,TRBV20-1,TGCAGTGCGCTAGACGGTGGCTACACCTTC,CSALDGGYTF
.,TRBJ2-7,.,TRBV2,TGTGCCAGGATGAGGTGGGAGAGCTCCTACGAGCAGTACTTC,CARMRWESSYEQYF
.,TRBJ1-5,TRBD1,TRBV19,TGTGCCACTTGGGACAGCCAGACTCAGCCCCAGCATTTT,CATWDSQTQPQHF
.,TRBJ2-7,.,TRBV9,TGTGCCAGCAGCGTAGTGCCGGGGGCCTACGAGCAGTACTTC,CASSVVPGAYEQYF
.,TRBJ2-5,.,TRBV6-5,TGTGCCAGCAGCGCGCCCGGGGAGACCCAGTACTTC,CASSAPGETQYF
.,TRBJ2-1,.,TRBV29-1,TGCAGCGTTGAAGATTCATTCCCGACGGGTCCGAATGAGCAGTTCTTC,CSVEDSFPTGPNEQFF
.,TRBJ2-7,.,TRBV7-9,TGTGCCAGCAGCTCCACCAGAATCTACGAGCAGTACTTC,CASSSTRIYEQYF
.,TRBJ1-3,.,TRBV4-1,TGCGCCAGCAGCCAAGATGCCCAGGGAAACACCATATATTTT,CASSQDAQGNTIYF
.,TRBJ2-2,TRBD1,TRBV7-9,TGTGCCAGCAGCTTTAAGGGACAGTACACCGGGGAGCTGTTTTTT,CASSFKGQYTGELFF
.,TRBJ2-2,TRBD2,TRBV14,TGTGCCAGCAGCCTGAGACCTAGCGGGGCGACCGGGGAGCTGTTTTTT,CASSLRPSGATGELFF
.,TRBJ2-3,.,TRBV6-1,TGTGCCAGCAGTGAAGCAGGGGGGAGCACAGATACGCAGTATTTT,CASSEAGGSTDTQYF
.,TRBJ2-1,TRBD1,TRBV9,TGTGCCAGCAGCGGGGGACAGGGTAAACCTGAGCAGTTCTTC,CASSGGQGKPEQFF
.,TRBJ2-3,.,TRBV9,TGTGCCAGCAGCGTAGGGGGCGGGCCTAGCACAGATACGCAGTATTTT,CASSVGGGPSTDTQYF
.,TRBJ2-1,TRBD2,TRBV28,TGTGCCAGCAGTTTAGCGGGAGGGTACAATGAGCAGTTCTTC,CASSLAGGYNEQFF
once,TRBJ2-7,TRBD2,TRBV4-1,TGCGCCAGCAGCCAAACGCAGGGCGGGAGCTCCTACGAGCAGTACTTC,CASSQTQGGSSYEQYF
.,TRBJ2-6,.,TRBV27,TGTGCCAGCAGTTTAGCTTCGGGAACCTACTCTGGGGCCAACGTCCTGACTTTC,CASSLASGTYSGANVLTF
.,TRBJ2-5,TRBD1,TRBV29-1,TGCAGCGTTTCAACGGGACAGGGTAACGGGGAGACCCAGTACTTC,CSVSTGQGNGETQYF
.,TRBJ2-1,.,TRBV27,TGTGCCAGCAGTTTACGCAATCCGAGCAATGAGCAGTTCTTC,CASSLRNPSNEQFF